Below are 26 T cell receptor beta chains sequenced from a single sample in a study of blood T cell repertoires in COVID-19. The data were produced by immunoSEQ multiplex PCR, yet TCRdb's version contains in-frame clones alone and is incomplete. The sample has tens of thousands of clones; 85% to 90% are singletons. Material: peripheral blood. The receptor set was obtained from a man aged 50 or older in a cohort sampled during active COVID-19.

This clone is categorized as large. Different DNA sequences within this sample yield the same CDR3. The chain uses TRBV4-3 and TRBJ2-7; 8 nucleotides agree with TRBD1. Germline trimming cut 4 bases from V and 4 bases from J; bases unmatched to any gene: 3. Per germline, CDR1 LGHNA and CDR2 YSLEER. The CDR3 has 13 residues. The CDR3 bases are TGCGCCAGCAGCCGCGGACAGGGATACGAGCAGTACTTC. Its protein product is CASSRGQGYEQYF.

This sequence joins TRBV7-8 and TRBJ1-3; D uncertain. V was shortened by 5 bases and J by 9 bases, with 8 bases between the two germline ends. Germline-derived CDR1 and CDR2 are SGHVS and FQNEAQ. This CDR3 has 11 amino acids. The CDR3 DNA reads as TGTGCCAGCAGCCTCCGGGGCACCATATATTTT. Protein sequence: CASSLRGTIYF.

The chain uses TRBV9 and TRBJ1-3; D is unclear. V was cut by 1 base and J by 0 bases, with 11 bases left in between. The CDR3 has 16 residues. CDR1 and CDR2 from the germline V gene are SGDLS and YYNGEE. The CDR3 nucleotides read TGTGCCAGCAGCGTAAATATACAGAACTCTGGAAACACCATATATTTT. Its translation is CASSVNIQNSGNTIYF.

V usage is TRBV18 and J usage is TRBJ2-2; 7 bases map to TRBD1. CDR1 and CDR2 (germline): KGHSH, LQKENI. With 3 bases clipped from V and 8 bases from J, the junction kept 9 bases outside the gene matches. The CDR3 contains 15 residues. DNA for the CDR3: TGTGCCAGCTCACCTAGTACAGGGGCGATTGGGGAGCTGTTTTTT. This translates into CASSPSTGAIGELFF.

The rearrangement joins TRBV9 to TRBJ1-1, with 7 positions matching TRBD1. Germline loops: CDR1 SGDLS, CDR2 YYNGEE. This CDR3 comprises 15 residues. The V gene end was trimmed by 4 bases and the J gene end by 6 bases; junction bases not matched to a gene: 12. CDR3 residues: CASSLHGGGQPEAFF. CDR3 nucleotide sequence: TGTGCCAGCAGCCTCCACGGTGGGGGACAGCCTGAAGCTTTCTTT. The whole variable domain, remainder taken from reference TRBV9 and TRBJ1-1, is DSGVTQTPKHLITATGQRVTLRCSPRSGDLSVYWYQQSLDQGLQFLIQYYNGEERAKGNILERFSAQQFPDLHSELNLSSLELGDSALYFCASSLHGGGQPEAFFGQGTRLTVV.

This sequence joins TRBV6-1 and TRBJ2-1; D may be TRBD2 (7 bases). CDR3 length: 15 residues. V gave up 2 bases and J gave up 3 bases, with 11 bases separating them. Germline V gene sequence: CDR1 MNHNS, CDR2 SASEGT. CDR3 sequence: CASSEKGEGYNEQFF. The CDR3 DNA reads TGTGCCAGCAGTGAAAAGGGGGAGGGCTACAATGAGCAGTTCTTC.

This clone has just one count. The V gene is TRBV13, the J gene TRBJ1-4; D possibly corresponds to TRBD1 (6 bases). The CDR3 has 15 amino acids. The germline V and J ends were trimmed by 3 bases and 6 bases, with 14 bases remaining between them. Germline assignment: CDR1 PRHDT and CDR2 FYEKMQ (reference sequence). CDR3 bases: TGTGCCAGCAGCTTCCGGACAGCACTCGATGAAAAACTGTTTTTT. This sequence encodes CASSFRTALDEKLFF. The whole variable domain, filled in from reference TRBV13 and TRBJ1-4, reads AAGVIQSPRHLIKEKRETATLKCYPIPRHDTVYWYQQGPGQDPQFLISFYEKMQSDKGSIPDRFSAQQFSDYHSELNMSSLELGDSALYFCASSFRTALDEKLFFGSGTQLSVL.

The rearrangement joins TRBV5-1 to TRBJ1-2, with 7 bases aligning to TRBD1. Looked up from germline, CDR1 is SGHRS and CDR2 is YFSETQ. The CDR3 runs to 12 residues. Trimming at V came to 4 bases and at J to 6 bases, leaving 3 bases not matched to a gene. CDR3 amino acids: CASSATGDGYTF. The CDR3 nucleotides are TGCGCCAGCAGCGCCACAGGGGATGGCTACACCTTC.

Remarks on this clone: Other DNA sequences from this sample encode an identical CDR3 as well. The V and J genes are TRBV5-1 and TRBJ1-2, with a weak D call TRBD1 (6 bases). The V gene lost 0 bases and the J gene lost 4 bases, with 13 bases spanning the gap. CDR3 length: 15 amino acids. From germline, CDR1 is SGHRS and CDR2 YFSETQ. As DNA, the CDR3 is TGCGCCAGCAGCTTGGGTCCAGGGGAAACCTATGGCTACACCTTC. Protein: CASSLGPGETYGYTF. The variable domain in full, with the rest retrieved from reference TRBV5-1 and TRBJ1-2, is KAGVTQTPRYLIKTRGQQVTLSCSPISGHRSVSWYQQTPGQGLQFLFEYFSETQRNKGNFPGRFSGRQFSNSRSEMNVSTLELGDSALYLCASSLGPGETYGYTFGSGTRLTVV.

V gene TRBV6-5 combines with J gene TRBJ2-1, with 7 bases fitting TRBD2. Germline assignment: CDR1 MNHEY and CDR2 SVGAGI. The CDR3 length is 15 residues. The trim removed 2 bases at V and 1 base at J, leaving 2 bases unmatched. The CDR3 region is CASSYTGGSYNEQFF. CDR3 DNA: TGTGCCAGCAGTTACACGGGGGGTTCCTACAATGAGCAGTTCTTC.

This clone showed up just once. The chain's CDR3 is CASSSQGGDTYEQYF. CDR3 in DNA: TGTGCCAGCAGCTCCCAGGGGGGAGATACCTACGAGCAGTACTTC. The chain links TRBV21-1 to TRBJ2-7; TRBD1, the D gene given by the table, was not confirmed from the DNA. TRBV21-1 is shown as a pseudogene. The CDR3 consists of 15 residues.

The rearrangement joins TRBV30 to TRBJ2-7; TRBD1 might be the D (5 bases). CDR3 length equals 16 residues. V gave up 0 bases and J gave up 3 bases, with 18 bases separating them. The germline CDR1 and CDR2 sequences are GTSNPN and SVGIG (reference sequence). CDR3 nucleotide sequence: TGTGCCTGGAGTGTTCGGTGGGGCTCGGAAGGCTACGAGCAGTACTTC. Amino acid sequence: CAWSVRWGSEGYEQYF.

V is TRBV2 and J is TRBJ2-5, with D perhaps matching TRBD2 (6 bases). Between the trimmed V and J ends, which lost 3 bases and 7 bases, there was a span of 6 bases. Germline CDR1 is SNHLY and CDR2 is FYNNEI. The CDR3 totals 11 residues. CDR3: CASSERGTQYF. CDR3 DNA sequence: TGTGCCAGCAGTGAGCGGGGGACCCAGTACTTC.

The chain links TRBV19 to TRBJ1-4; 9 bases map to TRBD1. Germline CDR1 is LNHDA and CDR2 is SQIVND (reference sequence). The CDR3 sequence is 17 residues long. The junction had 11 bases not matched to a gene; V was cut back by 2 bases and J by 7 bases. The CDR3 is CASSIMDVDRGGEKLFF. Written as DNA, the CDR3 is TGTGCCAGTAGTATAATGGATGTGGACAGGGGCGGTGAAAAACTGTTTTTT.

The J gene is TRBJ2-3, the V gene TRBV2, with 11 positions matching TRBD2. With 8 bases clipped from V and 1 base from J, the junction kept 5 bases outside the gene matches. The CDR3 consists of 15 residues. Germline lookup yields CDR1 SNHLY and CDR2 FYNNEI. The CDR3 loop is CASGKTSGGTDTQYF. The CDR3 DNA sequence: TGTGCCAGCGGAAAGACTAGCGGGGGCACAGATACGCAGTATTTT.

The chain carries TRBV11-2 and TRBJ2-1; 10 bases align to TRBD2. Germline trimming cut 3 bases from V and 8 bases from J; bases unmatched to any gene: 13. The CDR3 has 17 residues. Germline V lookup: CDR1 SGHAT, CDR2 FQNNGV. Here the CDR3 DNA reads TGTGCCAGCAGCTTCGGGCCTATCTCTAGCGGGAGTGATGAGCAGTTCTTC. Its translation: CASSFGPISSGSDEQFF. Using reference TRBV11-2 and TRBJ2-1 for the parts outside the CDR3, the full variable domain is EAGVAQSPRYKIIEKRQSVAFWCNPISGHATLYWYQQILGQGPKLLIQFQNNGVVDDSQLPKDRFSAERLKGVDSTLKIQPAKLEDSAVYLCASSFGPISSGSDEQFFGPGTRLTVL.

The chain links TRBV27 to TRBJ2-5, with 9 bases identical to TRBD2. The CDR3 is made up of 17 amino acids. CDR1 and CDR2 from the germline V gene are MNHEY and SMNVEV (reference sequence). Unmatched junction bases numbered 15, after V lost 5 bases and J lost 5 bases. CDR3 loop: CASSPLREGARKETQYF. The CDR3 DNA sequence: TGTGCCAGCAGTCCCCTGCGGGAGGGGGCGCGTAAGGAGACCCAGTACTTC.

V and J are TRBV29-1 and TRBJ2-1; D not certain. Germline CDR1 SQVTM, CDR2 ANQGSEA. The CDR3 runs to 11 residues. Between the trimmed V and J ends, which lost 6 bases and 5 bases, there was a span of 8 bases. CDR3 protein: CSVPADNEQFF. The CDR3 DNA reads TGCAGCGTGCCGGCGGACAATGAGCAGTTCTTC.

The chain couples TRBV7-2 to TRBJ2-7, with 11 bases matching TRBD1. This CDR3 has 15 amino acids. Germline lookup yields CDR1 SGHTA and CDR2 FQGNSA. Trimming at V came to 1 base and at J to 2 bases, leaving 1 base not matched to a gene. CDR3 sequence: CASSLGGQGAYEQYF. For the CDR3, the DNA is TGTGCCAGCAGCTTAGGGGGACAGGGGGCCTACGAGCAGTACTTC.

The CDR3 coding sequence is TGTGCCAGTACCCCGGGACTACGTCCGTACAATGAGCAGTTCTTC. Translation: CASTPGLRPYNEQFF. This chain uses TRBV19 with TRBJ2-1; 7 bases line up with TRBD2. With 7 bases clipped from V and 4 bases from J, the junction kept 10 bases outside the gene matches. This CDR3 spans 15 amino acids. CDR1 and CDR2 from the germline V gene are LNHDA and SQIVND (reference sequence).

This chain joins TRBV13 and TRBJ2-1; a possible D gene is TRBD1 (5 bases). The CDR3 has 15 amino acids. CDR1 is PRHDT, CDR2 FYEKMQ, per germline (reference sequence). The germline V and J ends were trimmed by 1 base and 4 bases, with 11 bases remaining between them. The CDR3 DNA is TGTGCCAGCAGCTTAGAGGGGAAACATTACAATGAGCAGTTCTTC. It translates to CASSLEGKHYNEQFF. Combining the CDR3 with reference TRBV13 and TRBJ2-1 gives the whole variable domain AAGVIQSPRHLIKEKRETATLKCYPIPRHDTVYWYQQGPGQDPQFLISFYEKMQSDKGSIPDRFSAQQFSDYHSELNMSSLELGDSALYFCASSLEGKHYNEQFFGPGTRLTVL.

The J gene is TRBJ2-2, the V gene TRBV7-9; unclear D gene. CDR1 SEHNR and CDR2 FQNEAQ come from the germline V gene (reference sequence). Trimming removed 0 bases from V and 6 bases from J, with 5 bases in between. This CDR3 region has 13 residues. The chain's CDR3 is CASSLARAGELFF. The DNA for the CDR3 is TGTGCCAGCAGCTTAGCGCGCGCCGGGGAGCTGTTTTTT.

This CDR3 reads CAWSTGQGDYDVHF. The CDR3 DNA is TGTGCCTGGAGTACAGGCCAGGGGGATTATGACGTCCACTTT. This chain uses TRBV30 with TRBJ1-6, with 7 bases that match TRBD1. From germline, CDR1 is GTSNPN and CDR2 SVGIG (reference sequence). The CDR3 has 14 amino acids. Trimming cost V 2 bases and J 17 bases; bases outside gene matches: 15. The variable domain in full, with the rest retrieved from reference TRBV30 and TRBJ1-6, is SQTIHQWPATLVQPVGSPLSLECTVEGTSNPNLYWYRQAAGRGLQLLFYSVGIGQISSEVPQNLSASRPQDRQFILSSKKLLLSDSGFYLCAWSTGQGDYDVHFGNGTRLTVT.

The genes are TRBV4-3 and TRBJ2-7; a possible D gene is TRBD1 (6 bases). The CDR3 is made up of 15 amino acids. Trimming shortened V by 0 bases and J by 4 bases, and 13 bases separated the two germline ends. Per germline, CDR1 LGHNA and CDR2 YSLEER. Here the CDR3 reads CASSQDSDSSYEQYF. The CDR3 DNA is TGCGCCAGCAGCCAAGATTCGGACAGTTCTTACGAGCAGTACTTC.

The chain uses TRBV18 and TRBJ2-1; TRBD1 agrees at 8 bases. The germline V gene has CDR1 KGHSH and CDR2 LQKENI. The J segment lost 7 bases and the V segment lost 3 bases, leaving 5 bases of the junction unmatched. The CDR3 has 14 amino acids. In nucleotides, the CDR3 is TGTGCCAGCTCACCTGGGACAGGCGGGAATGAGCAGTTCTTC. As protein: CASSPGTGGNEQFF.

This clone is medium-sized by share. The chain links TRBV19 to TRBJ1-5; D might be TRBD1 (6 bases). Trimming shortened V by 6 bases and J by 5 bases, and 14 bases separated the two germline ends. The V gene's germline CDR1 is LNHDA and CDR2 SQIVND (reference sequence). This CDR3 has 14 residues. As DNA, the CDR3 is TGTGCCAGTAGCCTACAGGGTTGGGATCAGCCCCAGCATTTT. This encodes CASSLQGWDQPQHF.